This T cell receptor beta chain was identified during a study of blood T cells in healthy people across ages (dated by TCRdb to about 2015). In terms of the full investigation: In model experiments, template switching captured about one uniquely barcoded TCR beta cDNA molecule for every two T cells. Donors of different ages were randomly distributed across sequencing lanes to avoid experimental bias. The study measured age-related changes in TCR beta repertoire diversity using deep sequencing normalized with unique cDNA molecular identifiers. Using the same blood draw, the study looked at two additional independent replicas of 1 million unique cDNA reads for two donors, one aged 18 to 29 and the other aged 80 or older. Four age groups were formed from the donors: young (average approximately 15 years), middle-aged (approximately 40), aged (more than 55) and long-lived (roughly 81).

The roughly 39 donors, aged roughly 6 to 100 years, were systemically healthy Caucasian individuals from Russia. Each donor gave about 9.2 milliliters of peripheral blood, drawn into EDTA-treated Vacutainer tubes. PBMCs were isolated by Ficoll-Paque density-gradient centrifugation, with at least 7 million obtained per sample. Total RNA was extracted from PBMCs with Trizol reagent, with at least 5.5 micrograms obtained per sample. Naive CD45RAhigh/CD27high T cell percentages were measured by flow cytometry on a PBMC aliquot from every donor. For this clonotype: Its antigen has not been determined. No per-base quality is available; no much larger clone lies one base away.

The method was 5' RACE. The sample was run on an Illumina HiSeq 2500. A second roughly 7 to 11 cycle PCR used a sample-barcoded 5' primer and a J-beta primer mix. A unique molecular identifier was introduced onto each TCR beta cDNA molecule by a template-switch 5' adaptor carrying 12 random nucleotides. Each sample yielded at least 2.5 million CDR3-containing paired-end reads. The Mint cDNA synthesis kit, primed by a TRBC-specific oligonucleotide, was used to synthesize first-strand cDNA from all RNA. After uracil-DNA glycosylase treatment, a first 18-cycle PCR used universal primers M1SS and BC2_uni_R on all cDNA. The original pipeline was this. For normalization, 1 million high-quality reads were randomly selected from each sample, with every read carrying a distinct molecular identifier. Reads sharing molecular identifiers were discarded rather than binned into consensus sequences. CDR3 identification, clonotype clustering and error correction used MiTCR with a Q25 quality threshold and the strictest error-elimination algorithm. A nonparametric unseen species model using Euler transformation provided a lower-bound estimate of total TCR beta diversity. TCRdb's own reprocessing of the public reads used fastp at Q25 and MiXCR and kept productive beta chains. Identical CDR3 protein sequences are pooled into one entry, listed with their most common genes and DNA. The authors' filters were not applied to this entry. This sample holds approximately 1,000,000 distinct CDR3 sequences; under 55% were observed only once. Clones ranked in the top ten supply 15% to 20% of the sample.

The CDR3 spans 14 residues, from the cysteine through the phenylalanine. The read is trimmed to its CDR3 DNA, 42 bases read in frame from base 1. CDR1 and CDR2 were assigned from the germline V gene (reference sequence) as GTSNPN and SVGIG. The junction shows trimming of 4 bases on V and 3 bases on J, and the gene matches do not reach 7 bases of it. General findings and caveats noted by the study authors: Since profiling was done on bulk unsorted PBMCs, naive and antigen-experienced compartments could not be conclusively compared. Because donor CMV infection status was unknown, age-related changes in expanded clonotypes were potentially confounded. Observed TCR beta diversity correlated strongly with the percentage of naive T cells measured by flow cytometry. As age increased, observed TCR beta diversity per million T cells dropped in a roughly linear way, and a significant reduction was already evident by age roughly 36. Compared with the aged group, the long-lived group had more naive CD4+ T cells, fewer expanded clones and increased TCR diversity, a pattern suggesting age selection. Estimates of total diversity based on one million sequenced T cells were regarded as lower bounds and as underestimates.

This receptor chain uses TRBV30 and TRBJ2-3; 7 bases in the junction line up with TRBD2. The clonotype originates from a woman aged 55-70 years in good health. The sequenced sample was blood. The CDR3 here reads CAWTYTGGTDTQYF. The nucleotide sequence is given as TGTGCCTGGACCTATACGGGAGGAACAGATACGCAGTATTTT.